The subject of this entry is one T cell receptor (beta chain). The sample comes from a study of blood T cells in healthy people across ages. Combining a sample-barcoded 5' primer with a J-beta primer mix, a second PCR ran for roughly 7 to 12 cycles. Each CDR3 protein is one row after TCRdb ran MiXCR on the 5' RACE reads. The table records over 1,300,000 distinct CDR3 sequences, roughly 59% of them present only once. Germline V gene sequence: CDR1 MNHEY, CDR2 SVGEGT. This CDR3 has 18 amino acids. Between the trimmed V and J ends, which lost 4 bases and 0 bases, there was a span of 19 bases. Input material: blood. This chain joins TRBV6-2 or TRBV6-3 and TRBJ1-5; weak D call: TRBD1 (5 bases). The TCR comes from a man aged 18 to 30 in good health. The DNA for the CDR3 is TGTGCCAGCAGTTTCGGGGCTTTCCAACTACCTAGCAATCAGCCCCAGCATTTT. It translates to CASSFGAFQLPSNQPQHF.